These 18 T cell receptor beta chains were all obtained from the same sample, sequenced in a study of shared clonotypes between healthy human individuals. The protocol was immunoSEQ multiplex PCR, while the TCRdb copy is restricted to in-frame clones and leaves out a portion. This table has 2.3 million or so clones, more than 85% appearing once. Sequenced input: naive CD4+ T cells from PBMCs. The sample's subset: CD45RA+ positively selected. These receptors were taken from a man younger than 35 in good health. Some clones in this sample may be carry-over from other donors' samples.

In DNA, the CDR3 is TGTGCCAGCAGCTTGGTGACTAGCGGGAGTAAGTCAGATACGCAGTATTTT. Its translation: CASSLVTSGSKSDTQYF. The chain joins TRBV5-4 to TRBJ2-3; 12 bases are a match to TRBD2. Germline CDR1 is SGHNT and CDR2 is YYREEE (reference sequence). The CDR3 totals 17 residues. Trimming at V came to 0 bases and at J to 4 bases, leaving 6 bases not matched to a gene.

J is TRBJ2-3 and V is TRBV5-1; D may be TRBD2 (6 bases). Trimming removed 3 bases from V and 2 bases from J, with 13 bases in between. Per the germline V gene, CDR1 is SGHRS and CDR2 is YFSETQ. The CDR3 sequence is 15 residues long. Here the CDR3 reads CASSYGTSLTDTQYF. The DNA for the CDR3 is TGCGCCAGCAGCTACGGGACTTCCCTCACAGATACGCAGTATTTT.

This chain's CDR3 is CASSLDSSYNEQFF. DNA of the CDR3: TGTGCCAGCAGTCTCGATAGCTCCTACAATGAGCAGTTCTTC. The chain uses TRBV6-6 and TRBJ2-1, with D unclear. Germline assignment: CDR1 MNHNY and CDR2 SVGAGI (reference sequence). The CDR3 consists of 14 residues. The V end was cut by 5 bases, the J end by 0 bases, with 8 bases between.

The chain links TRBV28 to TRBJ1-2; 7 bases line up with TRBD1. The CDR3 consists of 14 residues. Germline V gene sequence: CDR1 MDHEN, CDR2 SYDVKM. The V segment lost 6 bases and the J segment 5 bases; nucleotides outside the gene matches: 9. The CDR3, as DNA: TGTGCCAGCAGCCCATCCCTACAGGGGTATGGCTACACCTTC. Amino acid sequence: CASSPSLQGYGYTF.

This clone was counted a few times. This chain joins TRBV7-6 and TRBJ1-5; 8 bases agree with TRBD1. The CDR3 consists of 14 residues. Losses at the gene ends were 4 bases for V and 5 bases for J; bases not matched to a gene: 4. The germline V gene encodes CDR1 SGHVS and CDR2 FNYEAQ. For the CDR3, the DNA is TGTGCCAGCAGCTGGACAGGGTTAGATCAGCCCCAGCATTTT. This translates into CASSWTGLDQPQHF. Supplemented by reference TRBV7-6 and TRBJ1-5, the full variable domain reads GAGVSQSPRYKVTKRGQDVALRCDPISGHVSLYWYRQALGQGPEFLTYFNYEAQQDKSGLPNDRFSAERPEGSISTLTIQRTEQRDSAMYRCASSWTGLDQPQHFGDGTRLSIL.

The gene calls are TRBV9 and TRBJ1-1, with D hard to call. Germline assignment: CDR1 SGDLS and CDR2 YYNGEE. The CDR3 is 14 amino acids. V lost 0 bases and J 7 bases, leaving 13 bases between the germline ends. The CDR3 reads CASSVAGGSVEAFF. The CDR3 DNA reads TGTGCCAGCAGCGTAGCCGGAGGGTCGGTTGAAGCTTTCTTT. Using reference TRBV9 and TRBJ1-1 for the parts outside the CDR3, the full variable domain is DSGVTQTPKHLITATGQRVTLRCSPRSGDLSVYWYQQSLDQGLQFLIQYYNGEERAKGNILERFSAQQFPDLHSELNLSSLELGDSALYFCASSVAGGSVEAFFGQGTRLTVV.

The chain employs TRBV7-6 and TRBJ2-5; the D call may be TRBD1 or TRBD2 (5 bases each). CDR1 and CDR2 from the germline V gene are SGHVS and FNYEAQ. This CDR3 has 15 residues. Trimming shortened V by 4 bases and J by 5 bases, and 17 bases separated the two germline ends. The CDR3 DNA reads TGTGCCAGCAGCTGGACCTCCGGGACCCCCGAGACCCAGTACTTC. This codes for CASSWTSGTPETQYF.

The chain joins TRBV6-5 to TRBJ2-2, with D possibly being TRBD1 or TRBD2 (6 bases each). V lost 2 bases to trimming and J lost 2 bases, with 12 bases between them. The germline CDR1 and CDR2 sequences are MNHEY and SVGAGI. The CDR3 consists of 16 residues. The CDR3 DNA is TGTGCCAGCAGTTACCAAGGGGGGTCAAACACCGGGGAGCTGTTTTTT. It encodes CASSYQGGSNTGELFF.

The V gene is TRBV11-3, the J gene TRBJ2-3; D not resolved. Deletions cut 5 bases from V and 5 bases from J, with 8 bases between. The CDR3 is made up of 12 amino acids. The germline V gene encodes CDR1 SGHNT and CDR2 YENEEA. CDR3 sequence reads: CASSRSGDTQYF. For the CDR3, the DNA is TGTGCCAGCAGCCGATCGGGAGATACGCAGTATTTT.

In DNA form, the CDR3 reads TGTGCCAGCAGCGTGGACAGGGGGAGAACCGGGGAGCTGTTTTTT. As protein: CASSVDRGRTGELFF. V usage is TRBV5-6 and J usage is TRBJ2-2, with 10 bases matching TRBD1. CDR3 length: 15 residues. Germline V CDR1 and CDR2: SGHDT, YYEEEE. The V and J ends lost 4 bases and 5 bases, in that order; junction bases with no gene match: 5.

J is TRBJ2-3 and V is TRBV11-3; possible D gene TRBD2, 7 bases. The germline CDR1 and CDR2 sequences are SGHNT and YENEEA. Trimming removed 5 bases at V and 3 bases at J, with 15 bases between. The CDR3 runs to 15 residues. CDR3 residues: CASSLGGGGTDTQYF. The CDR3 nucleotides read TGTGCCAGCAGCCTCGGAGGGGGGGGGACAGATACGCAGTATTTT. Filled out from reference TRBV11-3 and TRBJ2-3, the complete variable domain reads EAGVVQSPRYKIIEKKQPVAFWCNPISGHNTLYWYLQNLGQGPELLIRYENEEAVDDSQLPKDRFSAERLKGVDSTLKIQPAELGDSAVYLCASSLGGGGTDTQYFGPGTRLTVL.

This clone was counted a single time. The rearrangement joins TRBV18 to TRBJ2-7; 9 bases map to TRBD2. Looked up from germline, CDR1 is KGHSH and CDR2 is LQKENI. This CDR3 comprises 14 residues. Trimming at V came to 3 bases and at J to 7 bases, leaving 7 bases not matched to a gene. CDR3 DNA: TGTGCCAGCTCACCTGCGGGGGGGTTGAGGGAGCAGTACTTC. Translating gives CASSPAGGLREQYF.

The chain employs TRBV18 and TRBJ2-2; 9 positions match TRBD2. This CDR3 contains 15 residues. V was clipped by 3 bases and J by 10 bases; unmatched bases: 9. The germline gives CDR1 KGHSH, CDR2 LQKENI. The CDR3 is CASSPRLAETEELFF. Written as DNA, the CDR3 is TGTGCCAGCTCACCCCGACTAGCGGAGACGGAGGAGCTGTTTTTT.

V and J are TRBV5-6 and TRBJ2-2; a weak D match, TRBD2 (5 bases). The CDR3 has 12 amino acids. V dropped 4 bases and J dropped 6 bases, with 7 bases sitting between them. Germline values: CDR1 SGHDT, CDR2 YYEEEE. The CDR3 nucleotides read TGTGCCAGCAGCCACGGGGCCGGGGAGCTGTTTTTT. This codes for CASSHGAGELFF.

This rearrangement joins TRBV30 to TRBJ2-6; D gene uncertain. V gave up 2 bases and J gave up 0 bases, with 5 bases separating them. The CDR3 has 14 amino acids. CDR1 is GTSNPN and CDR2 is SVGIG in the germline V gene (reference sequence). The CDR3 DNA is TGTGCCTGGAGTCTTATCTCTGGGGCCAACGTCCTGACTTTC. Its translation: CAWSLISGANVLTF.

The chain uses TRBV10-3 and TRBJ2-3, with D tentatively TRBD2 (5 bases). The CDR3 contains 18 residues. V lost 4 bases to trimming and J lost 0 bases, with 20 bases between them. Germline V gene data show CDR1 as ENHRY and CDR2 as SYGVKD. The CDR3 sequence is CAISGHDGVATSTDTQYF. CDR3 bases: TGTGCCATCAGTGGACACGACGGGGTAGCGACCAGCACAGATACGCAGTATTTT.

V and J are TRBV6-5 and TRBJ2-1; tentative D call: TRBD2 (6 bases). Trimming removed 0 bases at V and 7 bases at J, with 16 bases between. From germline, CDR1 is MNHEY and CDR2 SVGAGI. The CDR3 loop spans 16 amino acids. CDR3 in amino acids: CASSYSATSLGNEQFF. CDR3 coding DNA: TGTGCCAGCAGTTACTCGGCGACTAGTCTCGGAAATGAGCAGTTCTTC.

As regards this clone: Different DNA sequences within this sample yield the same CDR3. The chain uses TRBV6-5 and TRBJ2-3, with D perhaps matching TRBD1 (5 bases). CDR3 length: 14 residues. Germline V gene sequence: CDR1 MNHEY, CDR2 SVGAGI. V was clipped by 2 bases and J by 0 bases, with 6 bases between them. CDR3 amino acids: CASSYGASTDTQYF. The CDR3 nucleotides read TGTGCCAGCAGTTACGGGGCTAGCACAGATACGCAGTATTTT.